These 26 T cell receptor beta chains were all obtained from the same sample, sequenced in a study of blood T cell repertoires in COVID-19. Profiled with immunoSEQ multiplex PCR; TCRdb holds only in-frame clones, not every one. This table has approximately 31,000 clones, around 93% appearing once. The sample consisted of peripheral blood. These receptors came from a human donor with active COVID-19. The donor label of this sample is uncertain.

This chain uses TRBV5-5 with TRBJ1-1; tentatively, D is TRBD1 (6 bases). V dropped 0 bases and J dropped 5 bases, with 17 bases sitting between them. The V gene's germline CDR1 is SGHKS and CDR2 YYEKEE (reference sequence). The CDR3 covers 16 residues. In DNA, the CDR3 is TGTGCCAGCAGCTTGGTCCCGAGGGGGTCCGTTACTGAAGCTTTCTTT. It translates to CASSLVPRGSVTEAFF.

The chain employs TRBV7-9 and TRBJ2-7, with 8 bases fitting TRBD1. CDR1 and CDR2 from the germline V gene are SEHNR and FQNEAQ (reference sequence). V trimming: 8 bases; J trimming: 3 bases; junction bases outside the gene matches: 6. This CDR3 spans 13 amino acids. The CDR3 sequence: CASDSGQGYEQYF. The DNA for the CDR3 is TGTGCCAGCGACTCTGGACAGGGCTACGAGCAGTACTTC.

CDR3 residues: CASSEMRGQGYGYTF. CDR3 DNA: TGTGCCAGCAGCGAAATGAGGGGACAGGGGTATGGCTACACCTTC. This sequence joins TRBV7-2 and TRBJ1-2; 10 nucleotides match TRBD1. The germline gives CDR1 SGHTA, CDR2 FQGNSA. The length of the CDR3 is 15 residues. The V segment lost 5 bases and the J segment 5 bases; nucleotides outside the gene matches: 8.

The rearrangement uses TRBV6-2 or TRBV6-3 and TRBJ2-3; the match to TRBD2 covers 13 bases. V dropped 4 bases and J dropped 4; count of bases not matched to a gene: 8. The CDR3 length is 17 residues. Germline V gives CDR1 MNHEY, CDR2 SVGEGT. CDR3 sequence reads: CASSSGLAGVIADTQYF. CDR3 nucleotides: TGTGCCAGCAGTTCCGGACTAGCGGGAGTTATCGCAGATACGCAGTATTTT.

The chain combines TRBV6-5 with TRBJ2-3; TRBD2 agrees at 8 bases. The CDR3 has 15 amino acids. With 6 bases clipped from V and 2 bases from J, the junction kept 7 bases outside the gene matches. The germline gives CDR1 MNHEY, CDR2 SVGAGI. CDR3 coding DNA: TGTGCCAGCAGCCCCCGGCGGGGGGCCACAGATACGCAGTATTTT. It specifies CASSPRRGATDTQYF.

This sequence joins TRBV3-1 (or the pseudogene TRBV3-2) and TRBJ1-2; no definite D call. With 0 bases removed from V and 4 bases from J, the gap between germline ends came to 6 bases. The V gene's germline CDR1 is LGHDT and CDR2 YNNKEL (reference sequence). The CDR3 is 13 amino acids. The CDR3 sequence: CASSQEQSYGYTF. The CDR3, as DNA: TGTGCCAGCAGCCAAGAACAGTCCTATGGCTACACCTTC.

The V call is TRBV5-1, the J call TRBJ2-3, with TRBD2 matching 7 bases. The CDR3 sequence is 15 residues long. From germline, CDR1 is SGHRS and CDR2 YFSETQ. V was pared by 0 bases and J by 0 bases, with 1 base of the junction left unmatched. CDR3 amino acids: CASSLELASTDTQYF. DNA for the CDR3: TGCGCCAGCAGCTTGGAACTAGCGAGCACAGATACGCAGTATTTT.

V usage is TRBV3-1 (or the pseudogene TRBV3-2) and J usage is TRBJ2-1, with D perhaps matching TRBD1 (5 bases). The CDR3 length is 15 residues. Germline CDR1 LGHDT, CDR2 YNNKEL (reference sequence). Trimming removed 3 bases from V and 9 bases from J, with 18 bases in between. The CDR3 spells CASSQGVGPRSEQFF. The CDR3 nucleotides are TGTGCCAGCAGCCAGGGTGTGGGGCCTCGGAGTGAGCAGTTCTTC.

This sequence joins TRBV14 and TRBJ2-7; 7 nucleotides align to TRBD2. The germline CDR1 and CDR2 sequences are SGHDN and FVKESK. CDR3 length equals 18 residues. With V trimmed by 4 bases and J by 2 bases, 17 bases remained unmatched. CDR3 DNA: TGTGCCAGCAGCCGTCTGGCGGGAGAAGGGCCTTCTCCCTACGAGCAGTACTTC. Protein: CASSRLAGEGPSPYEQYF.

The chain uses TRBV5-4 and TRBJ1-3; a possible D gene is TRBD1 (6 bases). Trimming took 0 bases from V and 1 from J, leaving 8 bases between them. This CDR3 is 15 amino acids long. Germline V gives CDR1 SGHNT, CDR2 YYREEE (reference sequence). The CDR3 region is CASSLDRVSGNTIYF. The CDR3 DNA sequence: TGTGCCAGCAGCTTGGACAGGGTGTCTGGAAACACCATATATTTT. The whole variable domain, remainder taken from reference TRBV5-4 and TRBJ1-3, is ETGVTQSPTHLIKTRGQQVTLRCSSQSGHNTVSWYQQALGQGPQFIFQYYREEENGRGNFPPRFSGLQFPNYSSELNVNALELDDSALYLCASSLDRVSGNTIYFGEGSWLTVV.

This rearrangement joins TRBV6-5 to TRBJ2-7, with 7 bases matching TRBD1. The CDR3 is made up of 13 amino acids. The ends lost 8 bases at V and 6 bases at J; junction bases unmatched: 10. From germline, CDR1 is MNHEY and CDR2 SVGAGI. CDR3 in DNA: TGTGCCAGCCTTCGCCAGGGGGAATCCGAGCAGTACTTC. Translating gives CASLRQGESEQYF.

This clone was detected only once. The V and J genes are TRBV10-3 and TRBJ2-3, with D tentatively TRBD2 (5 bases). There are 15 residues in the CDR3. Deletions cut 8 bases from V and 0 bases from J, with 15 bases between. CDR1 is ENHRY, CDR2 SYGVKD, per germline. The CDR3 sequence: CAIAGPGVSTDTQYF. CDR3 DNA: TGTGCCATCGCAGGTCCCGGGGTAAGCACAGATACGCAGTATTTT.

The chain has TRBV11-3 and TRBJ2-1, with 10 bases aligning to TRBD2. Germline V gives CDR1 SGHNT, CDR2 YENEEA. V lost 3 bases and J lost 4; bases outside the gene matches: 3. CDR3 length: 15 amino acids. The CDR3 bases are TGTGCCAGCAGCTTGAGCGGGGGGGGTTACAATGAGCAGTTCTTC. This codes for CASSLSGGGYNEQFF.

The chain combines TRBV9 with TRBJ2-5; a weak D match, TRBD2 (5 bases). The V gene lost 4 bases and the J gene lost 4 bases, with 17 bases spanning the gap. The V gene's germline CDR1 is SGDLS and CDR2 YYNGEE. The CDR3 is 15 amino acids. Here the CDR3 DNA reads TGTGCCAGCAGCTCTCCCGGGGTAGGACGAGAGACCCAGTACTTC. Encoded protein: CASSSPGVGRETQYF.

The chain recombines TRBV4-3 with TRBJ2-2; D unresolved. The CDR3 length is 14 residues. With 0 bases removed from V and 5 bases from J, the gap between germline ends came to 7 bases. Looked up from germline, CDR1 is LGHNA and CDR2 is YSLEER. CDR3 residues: CASSQDSGTGELFF. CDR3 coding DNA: TGCGCCAGCAGCCAAGATTCAGGAACCGGGGAGCTGTTTTTT.

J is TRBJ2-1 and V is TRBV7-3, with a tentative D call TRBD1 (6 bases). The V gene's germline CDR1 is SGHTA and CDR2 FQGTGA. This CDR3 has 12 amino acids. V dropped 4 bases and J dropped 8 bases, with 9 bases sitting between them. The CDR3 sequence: CASSSNRDEQFF. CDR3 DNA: TGTGCCAGCAGCTCAAACAGGGATGAGCAGTTCTTC. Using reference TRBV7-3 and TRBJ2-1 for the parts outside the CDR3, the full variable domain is GAGVSQTPSNKVTEKGKYVELRCDPISGHTALYWYRQSLGQGPEFLIYFQGTGAADDSGLPNDRFFAVRPEGSVSTLKIQRTERGDSAVYLCASSSNRDEQFFGPGTRLTVL.

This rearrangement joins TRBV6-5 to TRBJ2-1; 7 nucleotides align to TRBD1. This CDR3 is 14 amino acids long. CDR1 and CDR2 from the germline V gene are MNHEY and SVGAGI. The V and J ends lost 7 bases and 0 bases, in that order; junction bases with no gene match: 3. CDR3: CASNTGDSYNEQFF. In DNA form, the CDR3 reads TGTGCCAGCAATACAGGGGACTCCTACAATGAGCAGTTCTTC.

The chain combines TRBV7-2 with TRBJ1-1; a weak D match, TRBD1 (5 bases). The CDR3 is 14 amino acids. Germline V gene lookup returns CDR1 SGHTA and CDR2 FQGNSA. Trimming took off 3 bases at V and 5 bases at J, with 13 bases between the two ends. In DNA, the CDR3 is TGTGCCAGCAGCTTGGCGGGGGGTGGGACTGAAGCTTTCTTT. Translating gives CASSLAGGGTEAFF.

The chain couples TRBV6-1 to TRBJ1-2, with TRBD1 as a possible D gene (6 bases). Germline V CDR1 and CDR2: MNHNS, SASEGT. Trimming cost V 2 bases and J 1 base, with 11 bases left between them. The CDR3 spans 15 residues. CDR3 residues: CASSEWTVLNYGYTF. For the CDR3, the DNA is TGTGCCAGCAGTGAATGGACAGTGCTTAACTATGGCTACACCTTC.

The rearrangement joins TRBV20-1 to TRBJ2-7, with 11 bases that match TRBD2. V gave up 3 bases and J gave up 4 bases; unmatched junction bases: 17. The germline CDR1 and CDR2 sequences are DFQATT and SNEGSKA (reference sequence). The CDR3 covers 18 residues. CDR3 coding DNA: TGCAGTGCTAGTACCCCATATAGCGGAACTAGCGGGAGATACGAGCAGTACTTC. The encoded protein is CSASTPYSGTSGRYEQYF.

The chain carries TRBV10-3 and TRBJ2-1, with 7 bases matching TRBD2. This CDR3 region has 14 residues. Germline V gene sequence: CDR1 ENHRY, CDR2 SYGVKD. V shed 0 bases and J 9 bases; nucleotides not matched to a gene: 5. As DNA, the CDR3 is TGTGCCATCAGTGAGTCATTGACTAGCAGTGAGCAGTTCTTC. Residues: CAISESLTSSEQFF.

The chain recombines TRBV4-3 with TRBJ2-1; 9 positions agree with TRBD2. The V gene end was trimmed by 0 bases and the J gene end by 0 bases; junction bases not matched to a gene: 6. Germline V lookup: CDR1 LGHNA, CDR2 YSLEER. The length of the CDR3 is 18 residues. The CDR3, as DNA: TGCGCCAGCAGCCAAGATGTCGAGCGGGAGGACTCCTACAATGAGCAGTTCTTC. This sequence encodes CASSQDVEREDSYNEQFF.

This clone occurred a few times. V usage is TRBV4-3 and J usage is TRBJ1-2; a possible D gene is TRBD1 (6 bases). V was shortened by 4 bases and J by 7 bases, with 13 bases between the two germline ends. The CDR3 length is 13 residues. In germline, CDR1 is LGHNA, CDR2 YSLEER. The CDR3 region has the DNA TGCGCCAGCAGCCCAACAGGGAGTTCTGGCTACACCTTC. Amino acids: CASSPTGSSGYTF.

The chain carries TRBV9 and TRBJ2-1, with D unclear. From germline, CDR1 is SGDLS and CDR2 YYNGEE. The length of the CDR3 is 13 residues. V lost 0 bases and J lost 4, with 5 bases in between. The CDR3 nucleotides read TGTGCCAGCAGCGTAGGAGTTTACAATGAGCAGTTCTTC. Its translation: CASSVGVYNEQFF.

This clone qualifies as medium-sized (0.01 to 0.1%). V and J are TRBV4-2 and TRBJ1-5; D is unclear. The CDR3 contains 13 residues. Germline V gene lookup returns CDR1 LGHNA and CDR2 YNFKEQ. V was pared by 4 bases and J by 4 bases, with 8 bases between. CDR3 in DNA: TGTGCCAGCAGCCCGACTGGTAATCAGCCCCAGCATTTT. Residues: CASSPTGNQPQHF.

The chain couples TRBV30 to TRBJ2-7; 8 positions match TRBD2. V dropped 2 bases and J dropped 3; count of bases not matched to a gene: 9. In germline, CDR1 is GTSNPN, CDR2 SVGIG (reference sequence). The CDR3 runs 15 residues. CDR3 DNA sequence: TGTGCCTGGAGTTTGTTTAGCGGGGCGAACTACGAGCAGTACTTC. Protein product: CAWSLFSGANYEQYF. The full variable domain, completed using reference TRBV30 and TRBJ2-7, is SQTIHQWPATLVQPVGSPLSLECTVEGTSNPNLYWYRQAAGRGLQLLFYSVGIGQISSEVPQNLSASRPQDRQFILSSKKLLLSDSGFYLCAWSLFSGANYEQYFGPGTRLTVT.